This TCR beta chain originates from a study of identical twins listed by TCRdb under 2016. Notes on the research overall: To test whether fetal clonotypes persist, the study used deep sequencing on TCR alpha and beta repertoires from monozygotic twins, unrelated adults of various ages, and cord blood. To rule out contamination, replicate twin experiments were performed at different times with different library preparation protocols. Broad study findings and their caveats: A weaker excess of twin sharing was found in beta out-of-frame sequences because the signal-to-noise ratio was lowered by fewer shared sequences. Out-of-frame TCR alpha sharing in monozygotic twins was systematically underestimated by recombination models, whereas sharing between unrelated individuals was in agreement with the recombination models. Abundant cord blood beta clonotypes carried fewer insertions; young adult naive repertoires showed a weaker similar trend, while memory repertoires showed none. Because the same donors could not be followed over many years, the conclusions relied on cross-sectional statistical analysis. Compared with coincidental sharing between unrelated individuals, out-of-frame TCR alpha sequences shared between twins had an excess of sequences with low generation probability. Zero-insertion analyses could be partly confounded by invariant T cells such as MAIT and iNKT, although diverse VJ usage argued against such confounding for most clonotypes.

This clonotype occurred many times. Its target antigen remains unknown. The record has no base qualities; no much larger clone is one base away. To prepare the library, 5' RACE was applied. Sequencing instrument: Illumina HiSeq 2000. A universal primer binding site was added through template switching, and the final cDNA carried a unique molecular identifier so that TCR cDNA molecules could be counted accurately. First-strand cDNA for TCR alpha and beta chains was synthesized from specific primers in the conserved constant-segment region. Each cDNA library was double barcoded, with a SMART-Mk sample barcode plus Illumina barcodes, to control for contamination. TruSeq adapter sequences and Illumina sample barcodes were added in two successive PCR steps. TCR alpha and beta cDNA libraries were sequenced on the Illumina HiSeq platform with custom primers. Turning to the authors' computational methods: MiGEC was used to process raw reads and extract unique molecular identifiers, and MiXCR was used to find CDR3 positions. For each individual, recombination models were inferred using an EM algorithm with the repgenHMM and IGoR tools. Shared clonotypes were analyzed with the tcR package in R, and sharing was normalized by the product of cloneset sizes. Out-of-frame nonproductive sequences were analyzed to study raw recombination free of thymic and clonal selection effects. Through fastp at Q25 and MiXCR, TCRdb rebuilt clones from the public reads, retaining in-frame beta chains. All rows with the same CDR3 protein become a single entry with the most common DNA and genes. What appears here as the V and J calls and clone size reflects TCRdb's work, not the paper's. Counted in this sample were around 100,000 distinct CDR3 sequences; about 6.1% of them appeared once. Of the sample, over 9.5% falls within the top ten clones.

Based on the germline V gene (reference sequence), the CDR1 and CDR2 sequences are LNHNV and YYDKDF. V is shortened by 5 bases, J by 11 bases, and the region joining them spans 12 bases. Measured from the cysteine to the phenylalanine, the CDR3 is 12 residues long. CDR3 DNA is the only sequence kept; it has 36 bases, read in frame from the first base. Every donor was a healthy Caucasian. Miltenyi CD45RO+ enrichment and human naive T-cell isolation kits were used to isolate memory (CD45RO+) and naive T cells from PBMC. The TCR comes from a woman aged 45 to 65 in good health. Sequencing used memory T cells sorted from blood. Interpreted using the paper, the cell subset or site label stands for: CD45RO+ enriched T cells. This sequence uses TRBV15 and TRBJ1-4; too little of a D gene remains to name it. The DNA reads as follows: TGTGCCACCAGCCCCGAGGATGGCAAACTGTTTTTT. Its protein is CATSPEDGKLFF.